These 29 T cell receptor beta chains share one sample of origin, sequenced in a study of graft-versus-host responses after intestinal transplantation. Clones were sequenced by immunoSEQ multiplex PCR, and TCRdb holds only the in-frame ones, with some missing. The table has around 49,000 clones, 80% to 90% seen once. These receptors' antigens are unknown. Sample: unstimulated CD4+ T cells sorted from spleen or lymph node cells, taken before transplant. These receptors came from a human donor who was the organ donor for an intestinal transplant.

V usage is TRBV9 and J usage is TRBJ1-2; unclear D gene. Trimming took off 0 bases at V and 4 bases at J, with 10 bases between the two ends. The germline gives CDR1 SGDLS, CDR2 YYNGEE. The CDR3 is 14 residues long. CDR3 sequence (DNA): TGTGCCAGCAGCGTAGAAGATCCGGTCTATGGCTACACCTTC. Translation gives CASSVEDPVYGYTF.

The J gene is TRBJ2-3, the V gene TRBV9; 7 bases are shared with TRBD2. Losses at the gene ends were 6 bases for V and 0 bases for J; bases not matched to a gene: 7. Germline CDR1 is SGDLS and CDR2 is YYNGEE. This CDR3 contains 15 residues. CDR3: CASTLSSGSTDTQYF. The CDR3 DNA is TGTGCCAGCACCCTTTCTAGCGGTAGCACAGATACGCAGTATTTT.

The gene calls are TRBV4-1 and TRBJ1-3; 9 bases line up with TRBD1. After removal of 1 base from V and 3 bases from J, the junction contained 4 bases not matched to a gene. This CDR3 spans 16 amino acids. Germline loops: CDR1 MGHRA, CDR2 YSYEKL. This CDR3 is CASSQGGQGFGNTIYF. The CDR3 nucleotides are TGCGCCAGCAGCCAAGGGGGACAGGGTTTTGGAAACACCATATATTTT.

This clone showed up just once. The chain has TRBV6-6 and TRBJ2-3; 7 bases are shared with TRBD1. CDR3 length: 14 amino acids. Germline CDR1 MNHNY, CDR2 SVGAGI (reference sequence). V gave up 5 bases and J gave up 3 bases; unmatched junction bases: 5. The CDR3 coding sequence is TGTGCCAGCAGTCCCCCGACAGGGACAGATACGCAGTATTTT. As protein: CASSPPTGTDTQYF.

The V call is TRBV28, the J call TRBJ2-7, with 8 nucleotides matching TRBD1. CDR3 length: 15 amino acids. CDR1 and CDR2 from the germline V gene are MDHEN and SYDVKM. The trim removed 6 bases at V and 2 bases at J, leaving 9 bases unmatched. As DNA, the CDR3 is TGTGCCAGCAGCCCGGGACAGGTTGGGACCTACGAGCAGTACTTC. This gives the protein CASSPGQVGTYEQYF.

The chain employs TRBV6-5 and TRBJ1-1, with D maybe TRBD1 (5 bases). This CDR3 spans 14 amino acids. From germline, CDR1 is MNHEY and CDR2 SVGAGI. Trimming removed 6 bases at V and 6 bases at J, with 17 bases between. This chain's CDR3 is CASSIRQGLAEAFF. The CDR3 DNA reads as TGTGCCAGCAGCATCCGGCAGGGTCTGGCTGAAGCTTTCTTT.

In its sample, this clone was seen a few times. The DNA for the CDR3 is TGCGCCAGCAGCCAAGTGAAAAGGGAGGGTGAAAAACTGTTTTTT. It is translated as CASSQVKREGEKLFF. The chain is built from TRBV4-3 and TRBJ1-4, with D uncertain. CDR3 length: 15 amino acids. The ends were cut back, 1 base at V and 7 bases at J, with 13 bases in the middle. In germline, CDR1 is LGHNA, CDR2 YSLEER.

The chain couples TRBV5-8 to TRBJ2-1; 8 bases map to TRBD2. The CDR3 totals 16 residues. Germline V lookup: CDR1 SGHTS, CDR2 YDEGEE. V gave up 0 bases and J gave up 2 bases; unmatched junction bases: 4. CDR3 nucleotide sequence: TGTGCCAGCAGCTTGGTGGGAGCGGGGGCCTACAATGAGCAGTTCTTC. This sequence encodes CASSLVGAGAYNEQFF. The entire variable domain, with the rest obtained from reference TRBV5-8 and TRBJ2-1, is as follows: EAGVTQSPTHLIKTRGQQATLRCSPISGHTSVYWYQQALGLGLQFLLWYDEGEERNRGNFPPRFSGRQFPNYSSELNVNALELEDSALYLCASSLVGAGAYNEQFFGPGTRLTVL.

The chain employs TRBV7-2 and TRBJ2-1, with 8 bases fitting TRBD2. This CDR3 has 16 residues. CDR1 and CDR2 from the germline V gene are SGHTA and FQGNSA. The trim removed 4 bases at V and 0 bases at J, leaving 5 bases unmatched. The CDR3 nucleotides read TGTGCCAGCAGCTCTAGCGGGTTCCCCTCCTACAATGAGCAGTTCTTC. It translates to CASSSSGFPSYNEQFF.

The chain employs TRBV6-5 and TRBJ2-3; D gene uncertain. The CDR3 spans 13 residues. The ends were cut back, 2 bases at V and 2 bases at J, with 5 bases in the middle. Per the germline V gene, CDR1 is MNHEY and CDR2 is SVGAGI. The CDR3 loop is CASSYKHTDTQYF. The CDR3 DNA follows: TGTGCCAGCAGTTACAAACACACAGATACGCAGTATTTT.

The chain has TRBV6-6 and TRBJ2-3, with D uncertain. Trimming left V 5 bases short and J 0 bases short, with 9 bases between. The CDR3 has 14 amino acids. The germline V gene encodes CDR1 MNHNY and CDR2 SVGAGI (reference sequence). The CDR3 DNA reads TGTGCCAGCAGTCCTCTTACTAGCACAGATACGCAGTATTTT. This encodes CASSPLTSTDTQYF.

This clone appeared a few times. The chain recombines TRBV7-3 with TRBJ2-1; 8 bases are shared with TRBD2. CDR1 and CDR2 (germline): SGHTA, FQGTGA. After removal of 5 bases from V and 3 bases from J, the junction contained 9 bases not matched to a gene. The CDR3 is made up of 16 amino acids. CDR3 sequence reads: CASSPREGGGYNEQFF. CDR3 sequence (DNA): TGTGCCAGCAGCCCTCGGGAGGGAGGGGGCTACAATGAGCAGTTCTTC.

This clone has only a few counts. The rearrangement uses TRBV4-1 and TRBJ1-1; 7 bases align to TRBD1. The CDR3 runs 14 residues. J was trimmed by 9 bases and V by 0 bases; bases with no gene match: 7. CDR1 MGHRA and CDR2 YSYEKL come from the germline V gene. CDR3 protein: CASSQEEGAGKAFF. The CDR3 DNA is TGCGCCAGCAGCCAAGAGGAGGGGGCAGGTAAAGCTTTCTTT.

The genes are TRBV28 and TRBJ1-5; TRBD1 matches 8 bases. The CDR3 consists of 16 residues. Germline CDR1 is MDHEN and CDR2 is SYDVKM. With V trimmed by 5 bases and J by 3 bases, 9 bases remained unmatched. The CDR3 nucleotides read TGTGCCAGCAGTCCCATATCCAGGGGGCCCAATCAGCCCCAGCATTTT. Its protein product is CASSPISRGPNQPQHF.

The CDR3 protein is CASSLLAGVAEQFF. CDR3 nucleotide sequence: TGTGCCAGCAGCTTACTAGCGGGAGTTGCTGAGCAGTTCTTC. V gene TRBV7-2 combines with J gene TRBJ2-1, with TRBD2 matching over 10 bases. Looked up from germline, CDR1 is SGHTA and CDR2 is FQGNSA. CDR3 length equals 14 residues. The V gene end was trimmed by 2 bases and the J gene end by 9 bases; junction bases not matched to a gene: 4.

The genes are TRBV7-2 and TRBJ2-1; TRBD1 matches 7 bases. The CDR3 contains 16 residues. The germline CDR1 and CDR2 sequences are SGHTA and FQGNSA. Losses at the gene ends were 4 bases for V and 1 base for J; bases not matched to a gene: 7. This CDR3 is CASSSVQGRSYNEQFF. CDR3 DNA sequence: TGTGCCAGCAGCTCGGTACAGGGGCGGTCCTACAATGAGCAGTTCTTC.

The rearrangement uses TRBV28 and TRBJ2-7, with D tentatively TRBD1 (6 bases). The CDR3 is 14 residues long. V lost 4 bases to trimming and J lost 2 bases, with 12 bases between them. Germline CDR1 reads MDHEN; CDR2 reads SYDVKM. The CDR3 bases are TGTGCCAGCAGTTCCCCGGGACAAACCTACGAGCAGTACTTC. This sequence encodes CASSSPGQTYEQYF.

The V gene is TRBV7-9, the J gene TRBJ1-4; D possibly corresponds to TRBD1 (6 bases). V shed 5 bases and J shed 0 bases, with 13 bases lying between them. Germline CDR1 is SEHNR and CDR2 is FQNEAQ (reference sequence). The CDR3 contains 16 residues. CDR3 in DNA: TGTGCCAGCAGCCTAGGACAGCGTGCAACTAATGAAAAACTGTTTTTT. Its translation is CASSLGQRATNEKLFF.

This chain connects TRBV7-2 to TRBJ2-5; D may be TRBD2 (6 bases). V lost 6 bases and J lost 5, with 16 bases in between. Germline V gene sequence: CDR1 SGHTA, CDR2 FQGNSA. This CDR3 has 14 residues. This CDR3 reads CASSQKGLAETQYF. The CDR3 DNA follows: TGTGCCAGCAGTCAAAAGGGACTTGCGGAGACCCAGTACTTC.

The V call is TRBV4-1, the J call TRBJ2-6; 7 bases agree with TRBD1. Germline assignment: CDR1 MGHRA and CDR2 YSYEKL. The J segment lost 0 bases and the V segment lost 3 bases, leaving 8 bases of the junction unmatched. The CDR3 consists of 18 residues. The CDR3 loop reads CASSQTGYLSSGANVLTF. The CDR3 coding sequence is TGCGCCAGCAGCCAGACAGGGTACCTCAGCTCTGGGGCCAACGTCCTGACTTTC.

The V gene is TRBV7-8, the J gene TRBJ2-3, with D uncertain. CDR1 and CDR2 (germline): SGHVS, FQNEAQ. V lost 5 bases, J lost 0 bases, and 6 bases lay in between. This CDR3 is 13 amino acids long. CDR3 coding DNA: TGTGCCAGCAGCCGTCAGAGCACAGATACGCAGTATTTT. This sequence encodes CASSRQSTDTQYF. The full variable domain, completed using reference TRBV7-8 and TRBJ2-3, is GAGVSQSPRYKVAKRGQDVALRCDPISGHVSLFWYQQALGQGPEFLTYFQNEAQLDKSGLPSDRFFAERPEGSVSTLKIQRTQQEDSAVYLCASSRQSTDTQYFGPGTRLTVL.

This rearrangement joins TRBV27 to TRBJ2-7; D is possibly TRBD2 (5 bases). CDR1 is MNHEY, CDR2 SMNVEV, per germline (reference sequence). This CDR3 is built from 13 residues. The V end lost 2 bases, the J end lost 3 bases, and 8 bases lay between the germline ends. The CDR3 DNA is TGTGCCAGCAGTTTAATCGCGGGCTACGAGCAGTACTTC. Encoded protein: CASSLIAGYEQYF.

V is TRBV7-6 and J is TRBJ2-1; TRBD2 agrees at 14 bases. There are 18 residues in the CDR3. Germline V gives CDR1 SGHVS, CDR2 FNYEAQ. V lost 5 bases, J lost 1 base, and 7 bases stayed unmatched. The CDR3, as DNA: TGTGCCAGCAGCCCTGGGACTAGCGGGAGTCGATCCTACAATGAGCAGTTCTTC. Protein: CASSPGTSGSRSYNEQFF.

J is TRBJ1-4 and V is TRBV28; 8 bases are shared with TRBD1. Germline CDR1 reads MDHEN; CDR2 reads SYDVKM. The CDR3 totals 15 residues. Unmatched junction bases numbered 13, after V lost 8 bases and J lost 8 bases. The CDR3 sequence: CASSPTGDTWEKLFF. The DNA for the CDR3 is TGTGCCAGCTCCCCGACAGGGGATACGTGGGAAAAACTGTTTTTT. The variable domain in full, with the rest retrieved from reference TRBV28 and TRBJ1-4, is DVKVTQSSRYLVKRTGEKVFLECVQDMDHENMFWYRQDPGLGLRLIYFSYDVKMKEKGDIPEGYSVSREKKERFSLILESASTNQTSMYLCASSPTGDTWEKLFFGSGTQLSVL.

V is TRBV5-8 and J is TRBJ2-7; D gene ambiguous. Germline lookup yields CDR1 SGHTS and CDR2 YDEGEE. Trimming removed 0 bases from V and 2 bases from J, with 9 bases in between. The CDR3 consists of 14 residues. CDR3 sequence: CASSLVLAAYEQYF. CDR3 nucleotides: TGTGCCAGCAGCTTGGTGTTGGCTGCCTACGAGCAGTACTTC.

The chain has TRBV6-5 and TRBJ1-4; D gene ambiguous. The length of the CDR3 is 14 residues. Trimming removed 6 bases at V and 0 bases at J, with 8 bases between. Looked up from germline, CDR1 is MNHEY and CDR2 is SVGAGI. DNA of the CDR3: TGTGCCAGCAGCCGAGCTGCAACTAATGAAAAACTGTTTTTT. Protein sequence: CASSRAATNEKLFF.

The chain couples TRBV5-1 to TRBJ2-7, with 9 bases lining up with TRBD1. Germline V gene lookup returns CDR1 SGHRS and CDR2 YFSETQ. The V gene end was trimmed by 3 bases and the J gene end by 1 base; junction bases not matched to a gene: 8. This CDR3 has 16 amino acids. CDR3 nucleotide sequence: TGCGCCAGCAGCTCAACCGGGACAGGGCTTTCCTACGAGCAGTACTTC. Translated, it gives CASSSTGTGLSYEQYF.

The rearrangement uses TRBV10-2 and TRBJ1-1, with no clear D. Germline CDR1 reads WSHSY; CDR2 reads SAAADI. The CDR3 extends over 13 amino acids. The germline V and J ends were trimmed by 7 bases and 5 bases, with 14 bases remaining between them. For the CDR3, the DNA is TGCGCCAGCAAGGTAGCTCCATTGACTGAAGCTTTCTTT. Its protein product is CASKVAPLTEAFF.

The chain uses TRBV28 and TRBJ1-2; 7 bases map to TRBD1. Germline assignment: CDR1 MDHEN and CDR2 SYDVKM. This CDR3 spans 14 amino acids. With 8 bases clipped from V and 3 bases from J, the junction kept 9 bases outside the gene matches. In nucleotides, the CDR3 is TGTGCCAGCTCGACGGAGGGGGCGCACTATGGCTACACCTTC. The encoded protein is CASSTEGAHYGYTF.